The 14 T cell receptor beta chains below all came from one sample that was sequenced in a study of radiation and T cells in renal cell carcinoma. Clones were read by immunoSEQ multiplex PCR, and TCRdb kept only the in-frame ones, dropping some. Of about 150,000 clones listed, roughly 90% are singletons. Time point of the sample: baseline pretreatment blood. Treatment of the sample: 15 Gy SBRT to primary tumor, nephrectomy 4 weeks later. The starting material was blood, obtained from a patient whose treatment included radiotherapy and nephrectomy. These TCRs come from a woman between 65 and 79 years old with renal cell carcinoma.

CDR3 bases: TGTGCCATCAGTGACAAGGATATAGGCGGCAATCAGCCCCAGCATTTT. It specifies CAISDKDIGGNQPQHF. V and J are TRBV10-3 and TRBJ1-5; D not certain. V gave up 3 bases and J gave up 2 bases, with 14 bases separating them. Germline CDR1 ENHRY, CDR2 SYGVKD. The CDR3 runs to 16 residues.

This clone was seen once. The rearrangement links TRBV30 to TRBJ1-6; D gene unclear. The CDR3 consists of 13 residues. The germline V gene has CDR1 GTSNPN and CDR2 SVGIG (reference sequence). The V end lost 0 bases, the J end lost 10 bases, and 10 bases lay between the germline ends. The CDR3: CAWSVESRSPLHF. In DNA form, the CDR3 reads TGTGCCTGGAGTGTAGAGTCAAGGTCACCCCTCCACTTT.

The chain links TRBV19 to TRBJ2-1, with TRBD2 identical over 7 bases. The CDR3 runs 16 residues. Germline values: CDR1 LNHDA, CDR2 SQIVND (reference sequence). Trimming at V came to 0 bases and at J to 8 bases, leaving 10 bases not matched to a gene. DNA of the CDR3: TGTGCCAGTAGTATAGATCCTCCCGGGGGAGGGGATGAGCAGTTCTTC. Translated, it gives CASSIDPPGGGDEQFF.

The chain recombines TRBV9 with TRBJ2-7, with D uncertain. The V gene's germline CDR1 is SGDLS and CDR2 YYNGEE. CDR3 length equals 11 residues. V was trimmed by 4 bases and J by 9 bases, leaving 11 bases between them. The CDR3 sequence is CASSSGPVQYF. The CDR3 nucleotides read TGTGCCAGCAGCTCAGGACCCGTGCAGTACTTC.

V usage is TRBV19 and J usage is TRBJ1-5; D gene uncertain. This CDR3 contains 16 residues. Deletions cut 1 base from V and 0 bases from J, with 10 bases between. CDR1 and CDR2 from the germline V gene are LNHDA and SQIVND (reference sequence). The CDR3 DNA reads TGTGCCAGTAGTATAGGTGAACAGTATAGCAATCAGCCCCAGCATTTT. Translated, it gives CASSIGEQYSNQPQHF.

The chain carries TRBV7-2 and TRBJ1-3; D gene uncertain. Trimming took off 5 bases at V and 3 bases at J, with 23 bases between the two ends. The CDR3 loop spans 18 amino acids. Looked up from germline, CDR1 is SGHTA and CDR2 is FQGNSA. Here the CDR3 DNA reads TGTGCCAGCAGCAAAGTAGGGCCGTATGGGTATGGTGGAAACACCATATATTTT. Translation gives CASSKVGPYGYGGNTIYF. The full variable domain, with the rest looked up from reference TRBV7-2 and TRBJ1-3, is GAGVSQSPSNKVTEKGKDVELRCDPISGHTALYWYRQSLGQGLEFLIYFQGNSAPDKSGLPSDRFSAERTGGSVSTLTIQRTQQEDSAVYLCASSKVGPYGYGGNTIYFGEGSWLTVV.

The chain is built from TRBV19 and TRBJ2-2, with D perhaps matching TRBD1 (6 bases). The V end was cut by 8 bases, the J end by 4 bases, with 14 bases between. From germline, CDR1 is LNHDA and CDR2 SQIVND (reference sequence). The CDR3 loop spans 14 amino acids. The CDR3 is CASRTGSGTGELFF. The CDR3 bases are TGTGCCAGTCGTACAGGGTCCGGCACCGGGGAGCTGTTTTTT.

The rearrangement joins TRBV7-6 to TRBJ2-3, with TRBD2 matching 8 bases. CDR1 is SGHVS, CDR2 FNYEAQ, per germline. The CDR3 covers 13 residues. Losses at the gene ends were 9 bases for V and 2 bases for J; bases not matched to a gene: 4. DNA for the CDR3: TGTGCCAGTAGCGGGGCCTTCACAGATACGCAGTATTTT. It yields the protein CASSGAFTDTQYF.

The chain couples TRBV25-1 to TRBJ2-1; 11 nucleotides align to TRBD2. CDR1 MGHDK and CDR2 SYGVNS come from the germline V gene. CDR3 length: 16 residues. The ends lost 6 bases at V and 4 bases at J; junction bases unmatched: 8. For the CDR3, the DNA is TGTGCCAGCAGGAACGAGCTAGCGGGGGGATACAATGAGCAGTTCTTC. Translation: CASRNELAGGYNEQFF.

The chain joins TRBV28 to TRBJ1-4; no firm D call. V was clipped by 3 bases and J by 10 bases, with 15 bases between them. There are 14 residues in the CDR3. In germline, CDR1 is MDHEN, CDR2 SYDVKM. The CDR3, as DNA: TGTGCCAGCAGTTTCTTGACCGGTAGCCGAAAACTGTTTTTT. This gives the protein CASSFLTGSRKLFF.

This chain joins TRBV7-2 and TRBJ2-1; 14 bases agree with TRBD2. Germline V gene sequence: CDR1 SGHTA, CDR2 FQGNSA. This CDR3 region has 17 residues. V dropped 4 bases and J dropped 9; count of bases not matched to a gene: 11. For the CDR3, the DNA is TGTGCCAGCAGCTCAAAAGCAGCCGGGACTAGCGGGGGTGAGCAGTTCTTC. This gives the protein CASSSKAAGTSGGEQFF.

The chain recombines TRBV6-5 with TRBJ1-1; no definite D call. CDR1 MNHEY and CDR2 SVGAGI come from the germline V gene. V dropped 2 bases and J dropped 2 bases, with 12 bases sitting between them. The CDR3 totals 15 residues. The CDR3 nucleotides read TGTGCCAGCAGTTACACCCCTGGAGGTAACACTGAAGCTTTCTTT. Amino acid sequence: CASSYTPGGNTEAFF.

The chain has TRBV5-6 and TRBJ1-2, with D perhaps TRBD1 (5 bases). The CDR3 sequence is 15 residues long. The V gene's germline CDR1 is SGHDT and CDR2 YYEEEE. V shed 0 bases and J shed 2 bases, with 11 bases lying between them. CDR3 DNA: TGTGCCAGCAGCTTGGAGGGGTTGAGAAACTATGGCTACACCTTC. It codes for CASSLEGLRNYGYTF.

The chain combines TRBV19 with TRBJ1-5; D is possibly TRBD1 (5 bases). Trimming pared 2 bases from V and 0 bases from J, leaving 17 bases between. Germline CDR1 LNHDA, CDR2 SQIVND (reference sequence). The CDR3 extends over 18 amino acids. This chain's CDR3 is CASSIWDLDLYSNQPQHF. CDR3 in DNA: TGTGCCAGTAGTATATGGGACCTAGATCTGTATAGCAATCAGCCCCAGCATTTT. Full variable domain (remainder filled in from reference TRBV19 and TRBJ1-5): DGGITQSPKYLFRKEGQNVTLSCEQNLNHDAMYWYRQDPGQGLRLIYYSQIVNDFQKGDIAEGYSVSREKKESFPLTVTSAQKNPTAFYLCASSIWDLDLYSNQPQHFGDGTRLSIL.